The 22 T cell receptor beta chains below come from one sample, sequenced in a study of shared clonotypes between healthy human individuals. Terminally differentiated effector memory CD45RA+ cells were excluded by CCR7 positive selection of CD45RO-negative cells. Measured with immunoSEQ multiplex PCR; TCRdb has only the in-frame clones, and not every one. The table includes roughly 770,000 clones, around 96% detected once. Sequencing used naive CD8+ T cells sorted from blood. These TCRs come from a young man in good health.

The V gene is TRBV10-2, the J gene TRBJ1-2; D might be TRBD1 (6 bases). The length of the CDR3 is 13 residues. Per germline, CDR1 WSHSY and CDR2 SAAADI. Trimming shortened V by 6 bases and J by 7 bases, and 15 bases separated the two germline ends. DNA for the CDR3: TGCGCCAGCAGGTCGGACAGCATAAGTGGCTACACCTTC. Its translation is CASRSDSISGYTF.

This clone appeared a single time. The V call is TRBV2, the J call TRBJ2-5; 7 bases fit TRBD2. The V segment lost 8 bases and the J segment 2 bases; nucleotides outside the gene matches: 5. The CDR3 extends over 13 amino acids. Germline lookup yields CDR1 SNHLY and CDR2 FYNNEI. CDR3 region: CASDGLGQETQYF. The CDR3 coding sequence is TGTGCCAGCGATGGACTAGGGCAAGAGACCCAGTACTTC. The variable domain in full, completed from reference TRBV2 and TRBJ2-5, reads EPEVTQTPSHQVTQMGQEVILRCVPISNHLYFYWYRQILGQKVEFLVSFYNNEISEKSEIFDDQFSVERPDGSNFTLKIRSTKLEDSAMYFCASDGLGQETQYFGPGTRLLVL.

The chain combines TRBV9 with TRBJ2-7; no reliable D call. Germline lookup yields CDR1 SGDLS and CDR2 YYNGEE. Trimming took off 2 bases at V and 2 bases at J, with 14 bases between the two ends. There are 15 residues in the CDR3. The CDR3 sequence is CASSVNWHRTYEQYF. CDR3 coding DNA: TGTGCCAGCAGCGTGAATTGGCACCGCACCTACGAGCAGTACTTC.

The chain is built from TRBV28 and TRBJ1-3; possibly TRBD1 for D (5 bases). Between the trimmed V and J ends, which lost 2 bases and 2 bases, there was a span of 10 bases. This CDR3 comprises 15 residues. Germline V gene sequence: CDR1 MDHEN, CDR2 SYDVKM. The CDR3 nucleotides read TGTGCCAGCAGTTTACTGGGGGTGACTGGAAACACCATATATTTT. Residues: CASSLLGVTGNTIYF.

The chain recombines TRBV6-6 with TRBJ2-5, with 10 bases aligning to TRBD1. The V gene's germline CDR1 is MNHNY and CDR2 SVGAGI (reference sequence). With V trimmed by 2 bases and J by 3 bases, 3 bases remained unmatched. The CDR3 is made up of 15 amino acids. CDR3: CASSYPGTGEETQYF. The CDR3 DNA follows: TGTGCCAGCAGTTACCCCGGGACAGGGGAAGAGACCCAGTACTTC.

The CDR3 sequence is CASSVPAGGSSGELFF. As DNA, the CDR3 is TGTGCCAGCAGCGTTCCAGCGGGAGGATCATCCGGGGAGCTGTTTTTT. This chain connects TRBV9 to TRBJ2-2; TRBD2 aligns across 9 bases. The CDR3 extends over 16 amino acids. Germline CDR1 SGDLS, CDR2 YYNGEE. V shed 2 bases and J 6 bases; nucleotides not matched to a gene: 8.

The V and J genes are TRBV7-9 and TRBJ2-7; possibly TRBD2 for D (6 bases). The V gene's germline CDR1 is SEHNR and CDR2 FQNEAQ (reference sequence). The CDR3 is made up of 15 amino acids. Trimming took 7 bases from V and 6 from J, leaving 22 bases between them. CDR3 sequence: CASTPHRALEGEQYF. As DNA, the CDR3 is TGTGCCAGCACCCCTCACCGGGCCTTGGAGGGCGAGCAGTACTTC.

The chain has TRBV11-2 and TRBJ2-2, with 12 bases lining up with TRBD2. With 6 bases clipped from V and 4 bases from J, the junction kept 6 bases outside the gene matches. This CDR3 spans 16 amino acids. CDR1 and CDR2 from the germline V gene are SGHAT and FQNNGV. CDR3 sequence: CASSLTSGSRTGELFF. CDR3 nucleotides: TGTGCCAGCAGTCTGACTAGCGGGAGCCGCACCGGGGAGCTGTTTTTT.

The V gene is TRBV10-1, the J gene TRBJ2-1; D is unresolved. Trimming stripped 0 bases from V and 4 bases from J, with 13 bases between. Germline V lookup: CDR1 WNHNN, CDR2 SYGVQD (reference sequence). The CDR3 has 16 residues. CDR3 nucleotides: TGCGCCAGCAGTGAGTCGGGCGGTGCTGGGTACAATGAGCAGTTCTTC. Translating it yields CASSESGGAGYNEQFF.

The CDR3 reads CASGRSYNEQFF. The CDR3 DNA is TGTGCCAGCGGGAGGTCCTACAATGAGCAGTTCTTC. The chain couples TRBV7-2 to TRBJ2-1; possible D gene TRBD2, 6 bases. Deletions cut 8 bases from V and 1 base from J, with 6 bases between. Germline-derived CDR1 and CDR2 are SGHTA and FQGNSA. The CDR3 contains 12 residues.

The rearrangement uses TRBV27 and TRBJ2-7; 9 bases align to TRBD1. This CDR3 is 15 amino acids long. V lost 5 bases to trimming and J lost 3 bases; unmatched junction nucleotides: 8. Looked up from germline, CDR1 is MNHEY and CDR2 is SMNVEV (reference sequence). The CDR3 sequence: CASSQSGTGYYEQYF. The CDR3 coding sequence is TGTGCCAGCAGTCAAAGCGGGACAGGGTACTACGAGCAGTACTTC.

The chain has TRBV2 and TRBJ2-7; 8 bases match TRBD2. The germline gives CDR1 SNHLY, CDR2 FYNNEI. This CDR3 region has 15 residues. V trimming: 0 bases; J trimming: 3 bases; junction bases outside the gene matches: 4. CDR3 bases: TGTGCCAGCAGTGAAGCGCCGGGACTAGTCTACGAGCAGTACTTC. This sequence encodes CASSEAPGLVYEQYF.

This chain uses TRBV27 with TRBJ2-1; TRBD2 aligns across 12 bases. Germline CDR1 and CDR2: MNHEY and SMNVEV (reference sequence). This CDR3 contains 16 residues. V gave up 6 bases and J gave up 0 bases; unmatched junction bases: 3. CDR3 residues: CASRTSGSSSYNEQFF. DNA of the CDR3: TGTGCCAGCAGGACTAGCGGGAGCAGCTCCTACAATGAGCAGTTCTTC.

V gene TRBV9 combines with J gene TRBJ2-7; the match to TRBD1 covers 10 bases. V gave up 4 bases and J gave up 5 bases; unmatched junction bases: 6. Germline CDR1 is SGDLS and CDR2 is YYNGEE. The CDR3 is 14 residues long. CDR3 residues: CASSSGQGSNEQYF. CDR3 nucleotides: TGTGCCAGCAGCTCGGGACAGGGGTCAAACGAGCAGTACTTC.

This clone was observed once. The chain employs TRBV27 and TRBJ1-1; D is perhaps TRBD1 (5 bases). CDR1 MNHEY and CDR2 SMNVEV come from the germline V gene (reference sequence). The CDR3 consists of 16 residues. The germline V and J ends were trimmed by 2 bases and 0 bases, with 13 bases remaining between them. CDR3 nucleotides: TGTGCCAGCAGTTTAATCTGGGGCGATATGAACACTGAAGCTTTCTTT. Encoded protein: CASSLIWGDMNTEAFF.

This chain uses TRBV27 with TRBJ2-2; the match to TRBD2 covers 10 bases. Germline V gene data show CDR1 as MNHEY and CDR2 as SMNVEV (reference sequence). CDR3 size: 16 residues. With V trimmed by 3 bases and J by 1 base, 2 bases remained unmatched. Here the CDR3 DNA reads TGTGCCAGCAGTTTTTCTAGCGGGAGGAACACCGGGGAGCTGTTTTTT. Amino acid sequence: CASSFSSGRNTGELFF.

The chain carries TRBV27 and TRBJ2-1; 12 bases are a match to TRBD1. The CDR3 loop spans 18 amino acids. The junction had 9 bases not matched to a gene; V was cut back by 6 bases and J by 0 bases. Germline CDR1 is MNHEY and CDR2 is SMNVEV (reference sequence). For the CDR3, the DNA is TGTGCCAGCAGCCGGGACAGGGGGCGGATTAACTCCTACAATGAGCAGTTCTTC. It encodes CASSRDRGRINSYNEQFF.

The genes are TRBV7-9 and TRBJ1-4; 8 bases are shared with TRBD1. This CDR3 region has 17 residues. J lost 4 bases, V lost 1 base, and 8 bases had no gene match. Germline CDR1 reads SEHNR; CDR2 reads FQNEAQ (reference sequence). CDR3 nucleotides: TGTGCCAGCAGCTTAGGGGGACAGGAAGCGGTTAATGAAAAACTGTTTTTT. Translation gives CASSLGGQEAVNEKLFF.

This CDR3 is CASSPWTGPGELFF. CDR3 sequence (DNA): TGTGCCAGTAGTCCGTGGACAGGGCCCGGGGAGCTGTTTTTT. The rearrangement links TRBV19 to TRBJ2-2; 8 nucleotides match TRBD1. V was pared by 5 bases and J by 6 bases, with 5 bases of the junction left unmatched. The CDR3 loop spans 14 amino acids. Germline V gene lookup returns CDR1 LNHDA and CDR2 SQIVND (reference sequence). Filled out from reference TRBV19 and TRBJ2-2, the complete variable domain reads DGGITQSPKYLFRKEGQNVTLSCEQNLNHDAMYWYRQDPGQGLRLIYYSQIVNDFQKGDIAEGYSVSREKKESFPLTVTSAQKNPTAFYLCASSPWTGPGELFFGEGSRLTVL.

The count of this clone is one. The chain carries TRBV7-9 and TRBJ2-2; 7 bases match TRBD1. The V gene end was trimmed by 5 bases and the J gene end by 1 base; junction bases not matched to a gene: 4. CDR3 length equals 15 residues. CDR1 SEHNR and CDR2 FQNEAQ come from the germline V gene (reference sequence). The CDR3 nucleotides are TGTGCCAGCAGCCCAGGGGGAATGAACACCGGGGAGCTGTTTTTT. Residues: CASSPGGMNTGELFF.

This chain links TRBV29-1 with TRBJ2-3; D ambiguous. Per the germline V gene, CDR1 is SQVTM and CDR2 is ANQGSEA. The V and J ends lost 8 bases and 0 bases respectively, with 12 bases between them. CDR3 length: 13 amino acids. DNA of the CDR3: TGCAGCTCTGACGGGCAGAGCACAGATACGCAGTATTTT. Its protein is CSSDGQSTDTQYF.

The count of this clone is one. The same CDR3 can be traced to other DNA sequences in this sample. The chain combines TRBV5-1 with TRBJ2-2; D tentatively reads TRBD1 or TRBD2 (5 bases each). This CDR3 region has 14 residues. Trimming cost V 3 bases and J 2 bases, with 8 bases left between them. CDR1 is SGHRS and CDR2 is YFSETQ in the germline V gene. In DNA form, the CDR3 reads TGCGCCAGCAGCTCCGGGACCAACACCGGGGAGCTGTTTTTT. Protein sequence: CASSSGTNTGELFF.